This T cell receptor beta chain was captured by sequencing in a study of T cells after yellow fever vaccination. TCRdb reprocessed the 5' RACE reads via MiXCR and lists one record per CDR3 protein. This table has roughly 320,000 distinct CDR3 sequences, around a tenth appearing once. The germline gives CDR1 LGHNA, CDR2 YNFKEQ. With 4 bases clipped from V and 4 bases from J, the junction kept 22 bases outside the gene matches. There are 20 residues in the CDR3. In this sample, this clonotype turned up many times. The antigen is not known. Findings and limits, study-wide: Only a minor proportion of clonotypes was detected across both CD4 and CD8 compartments.

The source is a man aged 18 to 29 who received the YFV17D yellow fever vaccine. The V gene is TRBV4-2, the J gene TRBJ2-3, with 8 bases identical to TRBD1. Source: CD4+ T cells sorted from PBMCs, taken 45 days after the yellow fever booster vaccination. The CDR3 DNA is TGTGCCAGCAGCCCCGCCATCTTATTTTCGACAGGGGATTATGCAGATACGCAGTATTTT. Its protein product is CASSPAILFSTGDYADTQYF.